This T cell receptor beta chain appears in the sequencing data of a study of blood T cell repertoires in COVID-19. Whole-study context: Acute and convalescent COVID-19 specimens originated in the United States, Italy and Spain.

Per the original data handling: Using reference gene primer amplification, nucleated cell counts were estimated. Libraries were prepared by immunoSEQ multiplex PCR; TCRdb keeps only in-frame clonotypes and omits some of them. V, J and clone size are those of that table, while D and trimming were read from the DNA. The sample holds around 120,000 clones; roughly nine tenths are singletons and the top ten take 32%. The CDR3 loop spans 14 amino acids. This sequence was found in a woman older than 75 with acute or convalescent COVID-19. Material for sequencing was peripheral blood. The chain couples TRBV21-1 to TRBJ2-7; the table assigns TRBD1, which was not confirmed against the DNA. TRBV21-1 is listed as a pseudogene. CDR3 sequence: CASSPGQKPYEQYF. As DNA, the CDR3 is TGTGCCAGCAGCCCAGGACAGAAACCCTACGAGCAGTACTTC.